This TCR beta chain is drawn from a study of OX40 agonist ivuxolimab in advanced cancers. The study, taken as a whole, reports: Mean expanded clone counts were higher in CD8+ than CD4+ T cells.

For this clone: The antigen remains unidentified.

If patients had autoimmune disease history or systemic immunosuppression, they were excluded. The CDR3 length is 11 residues. Germline V lookup: CDR1 MNHEY, CDR2 SVGAGI. Trimming cost V 2 bases and J 3 bases, with 1 base left between them. Sequencing was performed with immunoSEQ multiplex PCR; in TCRdb, only in-frame clones are kept and a portion is missing. The repertoire holds under 100,000 clones, around 80% seen once, with 0.45% to 0.65% in the top ten. This TCR derives from an adult with an advanced solid tumor such as melanoma, head and neck, liver or kidney cancer. The sequencing here drew on CD4+ or CD8+ T cells sorted from blood, taken in a trial of the OX40 agonist ivuxolimab. The chain employs TRBV6-5 and TRBJ1-1, with D unresolved. CDR3 nucleotides: TGTGCCAGCAGTTACGACACTGAAGCTTTCTTT. It is translated as CASSYDTEAFF.